This section outlines one TCR beta chain sequence together with its context. TCRdb's copy holds only in-frame clones and misses some; the assay was immunoSEQ multiplex PCR. The profile shows around 1.6 million clones, approximately 98% of them singletons. V was cut by 0 bases and J by 9 bases, with 27 bases left in between. The CDR3 extends over 19 amino acids. CDR1 and CDR2 from the germline V gene are LGHNA and YSLEER. The sample is drawn from a study of shared clonotypes between healthy human individuals. J is TRBJ2-1 and V is TRBV4-3; D might be TRBD1 or TRBD2, each matching 5 bases. The sequencing input was naive CD4+ T cells sorted from blood. Specified subset: CD45RA+ positively selected. The receptor comes from a man aged 25 to 40 in good health. DNA of the CDR3: TGCGCCAGCAGCCAAGATCCTCCCGGACACCAAGCGAGGGACGGTGAGCAGTTCTTC. Translating it yields CASSQDPPGHQARDGEQFF.